This TCR beta chain was profiled in a study of a mutant IDH1 vaccine in newly diagnosed glioma. Whole-study context: Vaccine administration was initiated 4-6 weeks following radiotherapy alone, or with temozolomide cycles.

V dropped 5 bases and J dropped 3; count of bases not matched to a gene: 3. Per germline, CDR1 SGHVS and CDR2 FQNEAQ. The CDR3 is 13 residues long. To note about this clone: The antigen remains undetermined.

Time point described: week 5, during vaccination. Vaccination comprised doses that each held 300 ug of mutant IDH1 20-mer peptide, plus topical imiquimod. Donors had new IDH1-mutant astrocytomas of WHO grade 3 or 4 (ATRX-lost). Assay: immunoSEQ multiplex PCR; the TCRdb copy retains only in-frame clones and omits some. The sample includes 35,000 to 45,000 clones, roughly 80% of them seen just once. Here the sequenced sample was PBMCs, taken from a glioma patient whose treatment included an IDH1 peptide vaccine. The chain uses TRBV7-8 and TRBJ2-7; 8 bases are shared with TRBD1. The sequence was obtained from a man aged 45 to 65 with glioma. The CDR3 sequence: CASSPGQDYEQYF. The DNA for the CDR3 is TGTGCCAGCAGCCCGGGACAGGACTACGAGCAGTACTTC.